Shown below are 17 T cell receptor beta chains from a single sample sequenced in a study of cytomegalovirus exposure and HLA in healthy donors. The PCR employed 60 Vbeta primers together with 13 Jbeta primers. Some clones are missing from TCRdb's copy, which holds only in-frame ones; the method was immunoSEQ multiplex PCR. The sample includes under 95,000 clones, about two thirds of them seen just once. The sequenced sample consisted of PBMCs. The receptors were sampled from a woman aged 40 to 49 in good health and CMV-seropositive.

The chain recombines TRBV2 with TRBJ1-6; 7 positions agree with TRBD1. Trimming cost V 1 base and J 13 bases; bases outside gene matches: 7. The CDR3 is made up of 14 amino acids. Germline V lookup: CDR1 SNHLY, CDR2 FYNNEI. The chain's CDR3 is CASSEVVTGTPLHF. DNA for the CDR3: TGTGCCAGCAGTGAAGTGGTGACAGGGACTCCCCTCCACTTT. The whole variable domain, filled in from reference TRBV2 and TRBJ1-6, reads EPEVTQTPSHQVTQMGQEVILRCVPISNHLYFYWYRQILGQKVEFLVSFYNNEISEKSEIFDDQFSVERPDGSNFTLKIRSTKLEDSAMYFCASSEVVTGTPLHFGNGTRLTVT.

The chain recombines TRBV19 with TRBJ1-4, with 9 bases matching TRBD1. Germline V gene lookup returns CDR1 LNHDA and CDR2 SQIVND (reference sequence). J was trimmed by 7 bases and V by 0 bases; bases with no gene match: 3. CDR3 length: 15 amino acids. In DNA, the CDR3 is TGTGCCAGTAGTATAGAGGGACAGGGAGGTGAAAAACTGTTTTTT. Its protein product is CASSIEGQGGEKLFF.

This clone appeared a few times. The rearrangement links TRBV19 to TRBJ1-1; D call uncertain. The ends were cut back, 0 bases at V and 3 bases at J, with 8 bases in the middle. This CDR3 is built from 14 residues. The germline V gene encodes CDR1 LNHDA and CDR2 SQIVND (reference sequence). CDR3 residues: CASSIDLLYTEAFF. Here the CDR3 DNA reads TGTGCCAGTAGTATAGATCTCCTGTACACTGAAGCTTTCTTT.

This clone was seen a few times. The CDR3 region has the DNA TGCAGCGCCTACAGGGTCTCCTACGAGCAGTACTTC. It yields the protein CSAYRVSYEQYF. This chain links TRBV29-1 with TRBJ2-7; D might be TRBD1 (6 bases). Trimming removed 7 bases from V and 0 bases from J, with 10 bases in between. The CDR3 covers 12 residues. Looked up from germline, CDR1 is SQVTM and CDR2 is ANQGSEA.

The chain recombines TRBV14 with TRBJ1-2, with 7 bases that match TRBD1. The CDR3 length is 14 residues. Losses at the gene ends were 6 bases for V and 4 bases for J; bases not matched to a gene: 8. CDR1 is SGHDN, CDR2 FVKESK, per germline. The CDR3 loop is CASSPYTGAYGYTF. The CDR3 nucleotides are TGTGCCAGCAGTCCGTACACAGGGGCCTATGGCTACACCTTC.

The CDR3: CASSYGEGDYGYTF. The CDR3 region has the DNA TGTGCCAGCAGTTACGGGGAGGGAGACTATGGCTACACCTTC. The rearrangement uses TRBV6-5 and TRBJ1-2; no reliable D call. Germline CDR1 MNHEY, CDR2 SVGAGI. CDR3 size: 14 residues. V shed 2 bases and J shed 3 bases, with 10 bases lying between them.

In this sample, this clone turned up once. The chain combines TRBV10-3 with TRBJ1-2; 7 positions match TRBD1. V lost 6 bases to trimming and J lost 7 bases; unmatched junction nucleotides: 2. The CDR3 has 11 amino acids. The germline CDR1 and CDR2 sequences are ENHRY and SYGVKD. The chain's CDR3 is CAIRTGFGYTF. CDR3 in DNA: TGTGCCATCAGGACAGGGTTTGGCTACACCTTC.

The CDR3 loop reads CASSSQGRHQPQHF. Written as DNA, the CDR3 is TGTGCCAGTAGTTCACAGGGTAGGCACCAGCCCCAGCATTTT. This chain connects TRBV19 to TRBJ1-5; D possibly corresponds to TRBD1 (6 bases). The CDR3 spans 14 residues. From germline, CDR1 is LNHDA and CDR2 SQIVND (reference sequence). The V and J ends lost 5 bases and 7 bases respectively, with 15 bases between them.

This sequence joins TRBV5-1 and TRBJ1-3, with D perhaps TRBD1 (6 bases). From germline, CDR1 is SGHRS and CDR2 YFSETQ. Trimming cost V 2 bases and J 2 bases, with 11 bases left between them. This CDR3 contains 15 residues. CDR3 DNA: TGCGCCAGCAGCTTAAGCACAGGGACTGGAAACACCATATATTTT. This codes for CASSLSTGTGNTIYF.

This clone was detected a few times. The V and J genes are TRBV5-4 and TRBJ2-7; 14 bases are shared with TRBD2. CDR1 is SGHNT, CDR2 YYREEE, per germline (reference sequence). The CDR3 covers 18 residues. The ends lost 4 bases at V and 0 bases at J; junction bases unmatched: 9. DNA for the CDR3: TGTGCCAGCAGCAGGGGGACTAGCGGGGGTGGGCCCTCCTACGAGCAGTACTTC. Amino acids: CASSRGTSGGGPSYEQYF.

J is TRBJ1-2 and V is TRBV2; 7 positions match TRBD1. The length of the CDR3 is 15 residues. Germline CDR1 SNHLY, CDR2 FYNNEI. The ends lost 4 bases at V and 0 bases at J; junction bases unmatched: 5. Here the CDR3 DNA reads TGTGCCAGCAGTGCCACAGGGGCAGCTAACTATGGCTACACCTTC. The encoded protein is CASSATGAANYGYTF.

The sample holds one count of this clone. This chain links TRBV6-1 with TRBJ2-5, with D possibly TRBD1 on 5 matching bases. The CDR3 is made up of 15 amino acids. Trimming cost V 9 bases and J 3 bases, with 20 bases left between them. CDR1 and CDR2 (germline): MNHNS, SASEGT. CDR3: CASAWTRGFEETQYF. CDR3 DNA: TGTGCCAGTGCGTGGACACGCGGTTTTGAAGAGACCCAGTACTTC.

CDR3 in DNA: TGTGCCAGCAGTACCACAGGGGCCTACGAGCAGTACTTC. It translates to CASSTTGAYEQYF. The chain has TRBV6-5 and TRBJ2-5, with 7 bases fitting TRBD1. The DNA end is more similar to TRBJ2-7, so the J call may be wrong. From germline, CDR1 is MNHEY and CDR2 SVGAGI. This CDR3 spans 13 amino acids.

This chain's CDR3 is CASSINRNTEAFF. CDR3 nucleotides: TGTGCCAGTAGTATAAACAGGAACACTGAAGCTTTCTTT. This chain joins TRBV19 and TRBJ1-1; D is uncertain. The germline gives CDR1 LNHDA, CDR2 SQIVND (reference sequence). V dropped 2 bases and J dropped 1 base, with 5 bases sitting between them. This CDR3 is built from 13 residues.

V usage is TRBV25-1 and J usage is TRBJ2-5; 7 nucleotides align to TRBD2. The CDR3 length is 13 residues. The junction had 1 base not matched to a gene; V was cut back by 2 bases and J by 4 bases. In germline, CDR1 is MGHDK, CDR2 SYGVNS. This CDR3 is CASSEGGGETQYF. The CDR3 DNA is TGTGCCAGCAGTGAAGGGGGGGGAGAGACCCAGTACTTC.

V gene TRBV5-4 combines with J gene TRBJ2-1; 13 bases align to TRBD2. The CDR3 is 15 residues long. CDR1 is SGHNT, CDR2 YYREEE, per germline (reference sequence). V lost 4 bases, J lost 6 bases, and 4 bases stayed unmatched. This CDR3 reads CASSPWTSGSNEQFF. CDR3 bases: TGTGCCAGCAGCCCGTGGACTAGCGGGAGCAATGAGCAGTTCTTC.

This chain joins TRBV30 and TRBJ2-7, with 10 bases matching TRBD2. With 2 bases clipped from V and 3 bases from J, the junction kept 7 bases outside the gene matches. The germline V gene encodes CDR1 GTSNPN and CDR2 SVGIG (reference sequence). The length of the CDR3 is 15 residues. In DNA form, the CDR3 reads TGTGCCTGGAGTCCTCAGCGGGGGGGCCTCTACGAGCAGTACTTC. Protein: CAWSPQRGGLYEQYF.